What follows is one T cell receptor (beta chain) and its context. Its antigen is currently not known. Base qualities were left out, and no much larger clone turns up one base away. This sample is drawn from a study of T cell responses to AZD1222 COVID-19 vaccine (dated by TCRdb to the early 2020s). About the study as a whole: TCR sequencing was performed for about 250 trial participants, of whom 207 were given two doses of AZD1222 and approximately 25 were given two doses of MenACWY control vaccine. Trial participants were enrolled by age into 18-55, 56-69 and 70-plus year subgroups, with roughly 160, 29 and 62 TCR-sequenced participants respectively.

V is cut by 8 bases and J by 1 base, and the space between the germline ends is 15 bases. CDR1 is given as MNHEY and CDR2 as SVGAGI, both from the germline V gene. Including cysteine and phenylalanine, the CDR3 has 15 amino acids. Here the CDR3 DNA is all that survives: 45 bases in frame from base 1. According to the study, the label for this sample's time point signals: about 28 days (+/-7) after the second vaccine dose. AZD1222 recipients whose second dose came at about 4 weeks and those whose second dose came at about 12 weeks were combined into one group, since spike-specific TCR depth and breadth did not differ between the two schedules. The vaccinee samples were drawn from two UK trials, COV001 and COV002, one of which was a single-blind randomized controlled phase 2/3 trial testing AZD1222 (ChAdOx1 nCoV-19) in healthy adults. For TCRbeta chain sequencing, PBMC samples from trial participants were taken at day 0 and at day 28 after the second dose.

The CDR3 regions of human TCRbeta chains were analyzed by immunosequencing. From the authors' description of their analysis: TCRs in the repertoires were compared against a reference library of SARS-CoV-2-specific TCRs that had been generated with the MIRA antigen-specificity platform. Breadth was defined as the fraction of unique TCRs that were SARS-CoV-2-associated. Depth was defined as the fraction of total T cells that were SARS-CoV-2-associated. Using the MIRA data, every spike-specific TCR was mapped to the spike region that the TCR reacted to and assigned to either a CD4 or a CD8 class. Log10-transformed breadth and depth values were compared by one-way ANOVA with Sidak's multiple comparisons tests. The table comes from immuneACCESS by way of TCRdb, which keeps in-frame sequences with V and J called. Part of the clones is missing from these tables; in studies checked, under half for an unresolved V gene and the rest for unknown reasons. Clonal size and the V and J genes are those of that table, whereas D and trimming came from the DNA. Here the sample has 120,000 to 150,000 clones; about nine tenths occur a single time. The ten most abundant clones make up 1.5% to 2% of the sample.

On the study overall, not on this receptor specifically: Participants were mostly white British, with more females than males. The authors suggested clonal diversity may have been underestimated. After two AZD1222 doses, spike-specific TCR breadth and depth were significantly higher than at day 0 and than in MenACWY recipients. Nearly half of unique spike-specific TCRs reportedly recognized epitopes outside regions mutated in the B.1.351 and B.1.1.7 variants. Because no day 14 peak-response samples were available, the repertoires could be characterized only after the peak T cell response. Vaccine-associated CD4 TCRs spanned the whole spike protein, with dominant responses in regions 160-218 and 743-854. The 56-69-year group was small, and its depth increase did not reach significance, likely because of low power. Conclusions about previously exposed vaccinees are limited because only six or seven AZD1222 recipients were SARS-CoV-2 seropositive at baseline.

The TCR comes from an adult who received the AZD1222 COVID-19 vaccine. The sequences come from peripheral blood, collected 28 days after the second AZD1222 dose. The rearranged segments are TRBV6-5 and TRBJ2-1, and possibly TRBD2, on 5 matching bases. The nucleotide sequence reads TGTGCCAGCCCGGGGTCGGATATTTCCTACAATGAGCAGTTCTTC. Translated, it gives CASPGSDISYNEQFF.